Below, 8 T cell receptor beta chains from the same sample are listed, as sequenced in a study of cytomegalovirus exposure and HLA in healthy donors. PCR was performed using 60 Vbeta and 13 Jbeta primers. Using immunoSEQ multiplex PCR, the repertoire was profiled, and TCRdb retains in-frame clones only, with some absent. The repertoire holds around 99,000 clones, less than 80% seen once, with 7.8% in the top ten. The sequenced sample consisted of PBMCs. These TCRs come from a man aged 30-40 years in good health and CMV-seronegative.

The sample holds a few counts of this clone. V usage is TRBV6-5 and J usage is TRBJ1-4, with TRBD1 identical over 7 bases. This CDR3 region has 14 residues. The germline CDR1 and CDR2 sequences are MNHEY and SVGAGI. The J segment lost 3 bases and the V segment lost 4 bases, leaving 2 bases of the junction unmatched. The CDR3: CASSSTGSNEKLFF. Written as DNA, the CDR3 is TGTGCCAGCAGTTCGACAGGGTCTAATGAAAAACTGTTTTTT.

This clone was picked up a small number of times. The chain links TRBV5-4 to TRBJ1-4; 8 bases are shared with TRBD1. V lost 0 bases to trimming and J lost 3 bases; unmatched junction nucleotides: 1. Germline V gene data show CDR1 as SGHNT and CDR2 as YYREEE (reference sequence). This CDR3 is built from 15 residues. The CDR3 is CASSLARGPNEKLFF. In DNA form, the CDR3 reads TGTGCCAGCAGCTTGGCCAGGGGGCCTAATGAAAAACTGTTTTTT.

The V and J genes are TRBV30 and TRBJ1-3; unclear D gene. Germline loops: CDR1 GTSNPN, CDR2 SVGIG (reference sequence). The CDR3 has 15 residues. V dropped 5 bases and J dropped 0 bases, with 14 bases sitting between them. The CDR3 sequence is CAWSLRGFSGNTIYF. The CDR3 DNA reads TGTGCCTGGTCCCTTCGCGGGTTCTCTGGAAACACCATATATTTT.

This clone was found a few times. The rearrangement uses TRBV5-4 and TRBJ2-6; no firm D call. CDR1 and CDR2 from the germline V gene are SGHNT and YYREEE (reference sequence). The length of the CDR3 is 12 residues. With 7 bases removed from V and 2 bases from J, the gap between germline ends came to 4 bases. The CDR3 DNA follows: TGTGCCAGCCTTGCTGGGGCCAACGTCCTGACTTTC. It translates to CASLAGANVLTF.

This chain uses TRBV20-1 with TRBJ2-3; D unclear. The CDR3 runs 11 residues. Germline CDR1 DFQATT, CDR2 SNEGSKA (reference sequence). The germline V and J ends were trimmed by 3 bases and 5 bases, with 6 bases remaining between them. DNA of the CDR3: TGCAGTGCTAGGTCCGGAGATACGCAGTATTTT. Translated: CSARSGDTQYF.

This rearrangement joins TRBV5-1 to TRBJ2-4; 8 bases match TRBD1. The CDR3 runs 14 residues. Trimming cost V 4 bases and J 8 bases; bases outside gene matches: 8. Germline CDR1 is SGHRS and CDR2 is YFSETQ. CDR3 sequence: CASSLSQGVDIQYF. CDR3 DNA: TGCGCCAGCAGCCTATCACAGGGGGTGGACATTCAGTACTTC.

CDR3 in amino acids: CASSPTNLPGPNQPQHF. The CDR3 nucleotides are TGTGCCAGCAGCCCGACAAATTTGCCAGGTCCTAATCAGCCCCAGCATTTT. The chain employs TRBV11-2 and TRBJ1-5; no clear D gene. This CDR3 has 17 amino acids. In germline, CDR1 is SGHAT, CDR2 FQNNGV. V was trimmed by 5 bases and J by 4 bases, leaving 21 bases between them.

This chain uses TRBV6-1 with TRBJ2-2; 11 nucleotides align to TRBD1. The V gene end was trimmed by 4 bases and the J gene end by 3 bases; junction bases not matched to a gene: 4. This CDR3 has 16 residues. Germline V gene data show CDR1 as MNHNS and CDR2 as SASEGT. The CDR3 coding sequence is TGTGCCAGCAGTGTTGGGACAGGGGGTTACACCGGGGAGCTGTTTTTT. It encodes CASSVGTGGYTGELFF.